A single sample gave rise to the 5 T cell receptor beta chains below, sequenced in a study of cytomegalovirus exposure and HLA in healthy donors. The PCR employed 60 Vbeta primers together with 13 Jbeta primers. Method: immunoSEQ multiplex PCR; TCRdb's copy keeps in-frame clones and lacks some. This table has over 150,000 clones, 80% appearing once. Sequencing used PBMCs. All receptors derive from a man younger than 45 in good health and CMV-seronegative.

This clone occurred once. This rearrangement joins TRBV4-3 to TRBJ2-3; tentatively, D is TRBD2 (6 bases). The CDR3 is made up of 15 amino acids. Germline CDR1 is LGHNA and CDR2 is YSLEER. V was trimmed by 4 bases and J by 2 bases, leaving 13 bases between them. The DNA for the CDR3 is TGCGCCAGCAGCCCGCGGACGGGGGTCACAGATACGCAGTATTTT. It yields the protein CASSPRTGVTDTQYF.

The rearrangement uses TRBV30 and TRBJ2-5; 12 bases align to TRBD1. Germline V CDR1 and CDR2: GTSNPN, SVGIG (reference sequence). The CDR3 length is 15 residues. Trimming took 1 base from V and 5 from J; bases not matched to a gene: 5. CDR3 region: CAWSEGQGAVETQYF. CDR3 sequence (DNA): TGTGCCTGGAGTGAGGGACAGGGGGCGGTGGAGACCCAGTACTTC.

A single count supports this clone. The rearrangement joins TRBV6-1 to TRBJ2-7; possible D gene TRBD1, 6 bases. Trimming pared 2 bases from V and 2 bases from J, leaving 16 bases between. The CDR3 has 16 residues. Germline V gives CDR1 MNHNS, CDR2 SASEGT. The CDR3 is CASSEIGGTGPYEQYF. The DNA of the CDR3 is TGTGCCAGCAGTGAAATAGGGGGAACAGGGCCCTACGAGCAGTACTTC.

The genes are TRBV30 and TRBJ1-1; no clear D. The V end lost 4 bases, the J end lost 0 bases, and 12 bases lay between the germline ends. The CDR3 extends over 14 amino acids. The V gene's germline CDR1 is GTSNPN and CDR2 SVGIG (reference sequence). The CDR3 nucleotides read TGTGCCTGGAATGCAGGAACTTTGAACACTGAAGCTTTCTTT. This codes for CAWNAGTLNTEAFF.

The CDR3 is CASSLGSGSTDTQYF. The CDR3 DNA reads as TGTGCCAGCAGCTTAGGTAGCGGGAGCACAGATACGCAGTATTTT. The chain employs TRBV7-3 and TRBJ2-3, with 7 bases aligning to TRBD2. This CDR3 region has 15 residues. CDR1 is SGHTA and CDR2 is FQGTGA in the germline V gene. V shed 2 bases, J shed 0 bases, and the junction held 2 bases outside the gene matches.